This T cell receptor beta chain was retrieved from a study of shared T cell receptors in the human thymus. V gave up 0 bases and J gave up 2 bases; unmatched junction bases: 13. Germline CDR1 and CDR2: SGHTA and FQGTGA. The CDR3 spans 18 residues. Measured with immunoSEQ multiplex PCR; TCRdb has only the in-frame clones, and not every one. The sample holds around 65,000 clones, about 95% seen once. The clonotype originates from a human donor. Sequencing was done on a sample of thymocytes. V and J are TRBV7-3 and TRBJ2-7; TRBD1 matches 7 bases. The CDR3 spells CASSLTPMAPGGTYEQYF. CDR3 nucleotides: TGTGCCAGCAGCTTAACCCCAATGGCTCCAGGGGGAACCTACGAGCAGTACTTC.